The text below deals with one TCR beta chain. Its antigen remains undetermined. Per-base qualities were not stored, and no clone one base away is much larger. This sample was taken from a study of cytomegalovirus exposure and HLA in healthy donors (TCRdb year 2017). Regarding the research as a whole: An earlier analysis of approximately 600 of the donors reported 250 to 300 Gb of sequence data and approximately 110 million unique TCR beta sequences from about 179 million T cells. About 280 gigabases of sequencing data and around 88 million unique TCR sequences made up an early release that covered some 640 HLA-typed donors. The genetic ancestry cluster associated with self-reported Caucasian donors included 81% of the roughly 400 genotyped donors. The study aimed to test whether cataloging public T cell receptors could reveal signatures of past pathogen exposure. The study used immunosequencing to profile the T cell repertoires of about 670 subjects and linked those repertoires to cytomegalovirus serostatus. Along with the roughly 700-subject first cohort, a separate validation cohort of around 120 different subjects was used. To predict cytomegalovirus infection status, the study brought together high-throughput TCR immunosequencing, statistical association of individual TCRs with disease status, and machine learning. A later analysis re-examined previously published TCR beta repertoires from over 500 donors and added high-resolution HLA genotyping to investigate patterns of TCR occurrence. Rather than drawing on any new phenotypic data, the later analysis identified candidate immune exposures from TCR beta sequences and the way those sequences occurred across donors. An earlier analysis of approximately 640 of the donors applied high-throughput TCR beta sequencing to assess whether each TCR beta V gene segment acted as functional or pseudogenic. Donor age, sex, ethnicity and CMV serostatus were compiled alongside the repertoire data. In a later genetic analysis, genome-wide SNP genotypes for about 65% of the roughly 670 donors were used, and that subset was treated as a discovery cohort. Every discovery cohort repertoire had been produced on one sequencing platform. HLA typing included class I and class II loci at four-digit resolution. Typing coverage differed by locus: A, B, C, DRB1 and DQB1 were typed in about 620-630 donors, DQA1 in roughly 510, DPA1 in some 600, and DPB1 in 450 to 490. Because of strong linkage in the cohort, 4 to 6 DR-DQ haplotypes were treated as single units for association and clustering. Across approximately 400 genotyped donors of the cohort, an average of about 220,000 unique TCR beta nucleotide sequences per donor were sequenced, and approximately 17% of those sequences were non-productive. Points the paper makes about the study in general: In vitro tests confirmed that a few of the cytomegalovirus-associated TCR beta chains recognize cytomegalovirus antigens. Sequencing depth was assumed to be roughly uniform across donors in the presence/absence analyses, though that assumption may not hold. Because some donors lacked HLA typing at each locus, the association tests relied only on the typed subset. Most TCR sequences were observed very rarely across donors, whereas some public TCRs were present in many individuals. According to the authors, the approach could potentially be generalized to other disease states and immunological phenotypes. An association between a missense DCLRE1C variant and V-gene and J-gene trimming of TCR beta chains was found in a later genetic analysis and replicated in an independent cohort. Some 15 rarely observed V segments, including chromosome 9 orphons, were excluded from the earlier analysis of several hundred of the donors because counts were too low. In an earlier analysis of 587 of the donors, most TCR beta V segments appeared in productive rearrangements about 87% or about 30% of the time, broadly matching IMGT annotations. A further reported finding was that TCR beta sequences accurately predicted the HLA-A and HLA-B alleles for most subjects in the first cohort. In a later analysis, HLA-associated TCR beta chains were found to be more clonally expanded and to have lower generation probabilities than equally common non-associated chains. A total of 164 TCR beta chains were listed by the study as associated with cytomegalovirus. Specific HLA alleles were associated with 15,000 to 20,000 TCR beta sequences at a false discovery rate of 0.05 in a later analysis. Correlated functional status among segregating V segments might reflect linkage disequilibrium, but an unknown experimental factor could not be ruled out. Assigning TCR associations to individual alleles was difficult when HLA alleles, especially DR and DQ, strongly co-occurred. In a later analysis, several top co-occurrence clusters were reported to appear linked to parvovirus B19, influenza, CMV and Epstein-Barr virus. According to a later analysis, TCR association rates differed among HLA loci, with DRB1 alleles showing the most associated TCRs and HLA-C alleles showing the fewest. In this cohort, only TCR beta chains were sequenced, and detectable features were limited by the absence of alpha or paired-chain data. A cluster of highly shared sequence variants was judged likely to represent a technical artifact of the sequencing pipeline. The only immune exposure information available for the cohort was CMV serostatus. A later analysis found that most CMV-associated TCR beta chains appeared HLA-restricted, with HLA associations seemingly driven largely by CMV exposure. Some IMGT-functional V segments, including TRBV6-2 and TRBV6-3, could not be told apart with the 87-base-pair reads, so those segments were excluded. A later genetic analysis reported fewer N-insertions in productive TCRs among donors in an Asian-associated ancestry cluster than the 666-donor mean. In both the original and validation cohorts, the classifier was reported to diagnose cytomegalovirus status with high specificity and sensitivity.

From the cysteine up to the phenylalanine, the CDR3 has a length of 14 residues. The DNA shown is the 42-base CDR3, in frame from base 1. The V end gives up 0 bases and the J end 4 bases, leaving 2 bases in the junction not matched to a gene. The germline V gene encodes CDR1 MNHEY and CDR2 SMNVEV (reference sequence). Library generation was performed with the immunoSEQ multiplex PCR assay. A mixture of 60 forward primers for TCR Vbeta segments and 13 reverse primers for TCR Jbeta segments was used in the multiplex PCR. Amplification of the CDR3 region of rearranged TCR beta genes was performed with a multiplex PCR assay on genomic DNA. Amplified TCR beta libraries were sequenced as 87-base-pair reads on the Illumina HiSeq System. As for the authors' bioinformatics: A later analysis tallied some 79 million unique TCR beta chains across the 700 or so repertoires, and about 10 million of those chains were shared by two or more donors. To remove PCR and sequencing errors, raw reads were error-corrected and collapsed into unique sequences using a nearest-neighbor algorithm that merged closely related sequences. V, D and J gene segments were assigned by aligning CDR3 sequences to IMGT reference sequences. For a sequence to be retained, a match of at least six nucleotides was required to both a V gene segment and a J gene segment. A rearrangement counted as productive if the CDR3 had no stop codons and remained in frame with V and J, and every other rearrangement counted as non-productive. Following IMGT convention, CDR3 was defined as the stretch from the second conserved V-encoded cysteine to the conserved J-encoded phenylalanine. In an earlier analysis of roughly 580 of the donors, sequences lacking an unambiguous match to a single V gene segment were excluded. In an earlier analysis of several hundred of the donors, a V segment was called functional when productive rearrangements were above 56.7%, and segregating when the standard deviation between donors exceeded 5%. A statistical classification framework was built for diagnosing cytomegalovirus status from the catalog of TCR beta chain sequences. In a later analysis, V and J genes were assigned by comparing TCR nucleotide sequences against IMGT/GENE-DB human TR gene sequences. Using the TCRdist pipeline, a later analysis assigned CDR3 sequences along with most-parsimonious VDJ recombination scenarios. In a later analysis, every TCR beta chain was defined by the combination of its CDR3 amino acid sequence and its V-gene family, and reads without a unique V-gene family were dropped. To address suspected cross-contamination and a sequencing artifact, a later analysis removed 592 highly shared, low-generation-probability nucleotide sequences. For each public chain, a later analysis derived a clonal expansion index from normalized ranks of inferred template counts within each repertoire. In a later analysis, generation probabilities were computed using a VDJ recombination model fitted to out-of-frame rearrangements, and the results were checked against IGoR. Hypergeometric tests were used in a later analysis to score TCR-TCR, TCR-HLA and TCR-CMV co-occurrence, with a repertoire-size bias correction applied to the TCR pairs. In a later analysis, false discovery rates were estimated by permuting HLA or CMV assignments 20 times. A later analysis grouped co-occurring TCRs with DBSCAN, adding TCRdist sequence similarity when clustering within HLA-allele-positive subsets. Repertoires with fewer than 30,000 or more than 120,000 public chains, plus five repertoires with anomalous nucleotide sharing, were excluded from co-occurrence clustering. In TCRdb, the immuneACCESS table is reduced to in-frame sequences with V and J assigned. These tables do not hold every clone; where another copy was compared, an unresolved V gene accounts for under half, and the others remain unexplained. That table is the source of V, J and clone size, and D and trimming were worked out from the DNA. The sample has 150,000 to 200,000 clones on record, about 13% of them singletons. In total, the top ten clones hold less than 8.5% of the sample.

The cohort was made up of 650 to 700 healthy bone marrow donors. At the time of sampling, every cohort member was nominally healthy, though immune exposures that went unrecorded were likely present. The donor was CMV seropositive and belonged to the group of 250 to 300 seropositive cohort members. Every donor gave a peripheral blood sample, and the peripheral blood mononuclear cells from that sample were used for TCR beta sequencing. Genomic DNA extraction from the blood cell samples was performed with the Qiagen DNeasy Blood Extraction Kit. In this chain, TRBV27 is recombined with TRBJ2-5; 7 central nucleotides agree with TRBD1. This clonotype was sampled from a man aged 45-65 years in good health and CMV-seropositive. The specimen sequenced was PBMCs. For the CDR3, the sequence is CASSLSTGIETQYF. The DNA is TGTGCCAGCAGTTTATCGACAGGGATAGAGACCCAGTACTTC.